A selection of T cell receptor beta chains follows, all from one sample in a study of T cells in Graves' hyperthyroidism and ophthalmopathy. TCRdb recomputed calls from the multiplex PCR reads with MiXCR, one row per CDR3 protein. The sample consists of 550,000 to 650,000 distinct CDR3 sequences, around 13% of them appearing once. What was sequenced was blood. These receptors all come from a woman aged 25 to 39 with Graves' hyperthyroidism that later progressed to Graves' ophthalmopathy. Both conserved end residues are part of each CDR3. The order of the fields is V gene, clone size, J gene, D gene, CDR3 DNA, CDR3 protein. D genes are given only for firm matches. The size entry is marked missing in some rows and otherwise reads once, few, many or a size class.

TRBV19	NA	TRBJ2-3	TRBD2	TGTGCCAGTATTAGTGCGGGAGGTGCAGATACGCTGTATTTT	CASISAGGADTLYF
TRBV27	many	TRBJ1-5	NA	TGTGCCAGCAGTCCGCAAGGGGAAGGCCAGCCCCAGCATTTT	CASSPQGEGQPQHF
TRBV29-1	many	TRBJ2-5	NA	TGCAGCGCCGAGGGGGGGCTGGGTGAGACCCAGTACTTC	CSAEGGLGETQYF
TRBV12-3/TRBV12-4	many	TRBJ2-7	NA	TGTGCCAGCAGACCATCTAGAAGAACCCCCGAGCAGTACTTC	CASRPSRRTPEQYF
TRBV12-3/TRBV12-4	NA	TRBJ1-1	NA	TGTGCCAGCAAAGGGGCAGTCACTGAAGCTTTCTTT	CASKGAVTEAFF
TRBV20-1	NA	TRBJ2-2	TRBD1	TGCAGTGCCCGAAAGGGGGCAGGGGTTTGGGTCGGGGAGCTGTTTTTT	CSARKGAGVWVGELFF
TRBV28	NA	TRBJ2-7	TRBD1	TGTGCCAGCAGTGGTAAGGGACAGGGTGAGGACGGGCAGTACTTC	CASSGKGQGEDGQYF
TRBV19	many	TRBJ2-1	NA	TGTGCCAGTAGTATAGGTGGGGAGATTCCCTACAATGAGCAGTTCTTC	CASSIGGEIPYNEQFF
TRBV12-3/TRBV12-4	many	TRBJ2-7	NA	TGTGCCAGCAGTCCTTCGGCGGTCTCCTACGAGCAGTACTTC	CASSPSAVSYEQYF
TRBV30	many	TRBJ1-5	NA	TGTGCCTGGAGCCCTAGTGCCTATAATCAGCCCCAGCATTTT	CAWSPSAYNQPQHF
TRBV7-3	few	TRBJ2-3	TRBD2	TGTGCCAGCAGCTTAACGGCTAGCGGGTTCCGTAACTATTTCACAGATACGCAGTATTTT	CASSLTASGFRNYFTDTQYF
TRBV10-3	many	TRBJ2-2	TRBD2	TGTGCCATCAGTGAGCCGGGAGGGCCGCGGGCCGGGGAGCTGTTTTTT	CAISEPGGPRAGELFF
TRBV10-3	many	TRBJ2-3	TRBD2	TGTGCCATCAGTGAGTCCGGCGGGAGGAATCCAGATACGCAGTATTTT	CAISESGGRNPDTQYF
TRBV6-2/TRBV6-3	many	TRBJ2-7	NA	TGTGCCAGCAGTTACGGGGGAGACTACGAGCAGTACTTC	CASSYGGDYEQYF
TRBV19	NA	TRBJ1-1	NA	TGTGCCAGTAGTGGCGGGGGGAAGGCTTTCTTT	CASSGGGKAFF
TRBV24-1	NA	TRBJ2-2	TRBD1	TGTGCCACCAACGACAGGGGTAACACCGGGGAGCTGTTTTTT	CATNDRGNTGELFF
TRBV28	many	TRBJ2-3	TRBD1	TGTGCCAGCAGTTTCTTGGGACAGAGCACAGATACGCAGTATTTT	CASSFLGQSTDTQYF
TRBV24-1	many	TRBJ2-1	NA	TGTGCCACCAGATCCGGGGTATCAAATGAGCAGTTCTTC	CATRSGVSNEQFF
TRBV3-1	NA	TRBJ1-1	NA	TGTGCCAGCAGATCTACAGGAGAAGCTTTCTTT	CASRSTGEAFF
TRBV18	many	TRBJ1-1	TRBD1	TGTGCCAGCTCACGTACGACAGGGGTGGACACTGAAGCTTTCTTT	CASSRTTGVDTEAFF
TRBV4-1	many	TRBJ1-1	NA	TGCGCCAGCAGCCCGGGGCCAGCTCTGGAAACTGAAGCTTTCTTT	CASSPGPALETEAFF
TRBV6-1	few	TRBJ1-2	NA	TGTGCCAGCAGCCCTCTGATTAACTATGGCTACACCTTC	CASSPLINYGYTF
TRBV3-1	few	TRBJ1-6	TRBD1	TGTGCCAGCAGCCAAGAGGGGACAGGGGAATCACCCCTCCACTTT	CASSQEGTGESPLHF
TRBV19	NA	TRBJ2-1	TRBD2	TGTGCCAGTAGTGCGGGAGGGGGGATTGAGCAGTTCTTC	CASSAGGGIEQFF
TRBV3-1	few	TRBJ1-3	NA	TGTGCCAGCAGCCAAGGTATCGGAGGGTTTGGAAACACCATATATTTT	CASSQGIGGFGNTIYF
TRBV4-1	many	TRBJ1-6	NA	TGCGCCAGCAGCCAGAGCGGTTCTTTTAAGTTCCCCCTCCACTTT	CASSQSGSFKFPLHF
TRBV7-9	many	TRBJ1-1	NA	TGTGCCAGCAGCTTAGCCAGTAGAAGAGCTTTCTTT	CASSLASRRAFF
TRBV6-5	NA	TRBJ1-1	NA	TGTGCCAGCTATTACGGTGTCGCCGACACTGAAGCTTTCTTT	CASYYGVADTEAFF
TRBV12-3/TRBV12-4	many	TRBJ2-3	NA	TGTGCCAGCAGTTCGACTGTACATACGCAGTATTTT	CASSSTVHTQYF
TRBV20-1	many	TRBJ2-1	TRBD2	TGCAGTGCTAGCACTAGCGGGGGTTACAATGAGCAGTTCTTC	CSASTSGGYNEQFF
TRBV7-9	many	TRBJ1-2	NA	TGTGCCAGCAGCTTAAGTAGAGGGACTGACAACTATGGCTACACCTTC	CASSLSRGTDNYGYTF
TRBV6-1	many	TRBJ1-5	NA	TGTGCCAGCAGCCCTGGGGTGTACCAGTATAGCAATCAGCCCCAGCATTTT	CASSPGVYQYSNQPQHF
TRBV25-1	many	TRBJ1-1	NA	TGTGCCAGCAGTGATTTTGATCTGAGAATGAACACTGAAGCTTTCTTT	CASSDFDLRMNTEAFF
TRBV5-5	many	TRBJ1-1	NA	TGTGCCAGCAGCTTGGGGGCTTCTACCGGACTGAACACTGAAGCTTTCTTT	CASSLGASTGLNTEAFF
TRBV14	many	TRBJ1-1	NA	TGTGCCAGCAGCCAGAGACAGGCGAGCACTGAAGCTTTCTTT	CASSQRQASTEAFF
TRBV27	NA	TRBJ2-1	TRBD2	TGTGCCAGCAGTGGAGGACTAGCGGGAGGGCTCAATGAGCAGTTCTTC	CASSGGLAGGLNEQFF
TRBV18	few	TRBJ2-2	NA	TGTGCCAGCTCACCGCAGGTAGCGGGGGAGCTGTTTTTT	CASSPQVAGELFF
TRBV29-1	few	TRBJ1-1	TRBD1	TGCAGCGTGAAACAGGGGAGGAACACTGAAGCTTTCTTT	CSVKQGRNTEAFF
TRBV20-1	many	TRBJ2-7	NA	TGCAGTGCGGTCCCCTCCGTTCGAAACTACGAGCAGTACTTC	CSAVPSVRNYEQYF